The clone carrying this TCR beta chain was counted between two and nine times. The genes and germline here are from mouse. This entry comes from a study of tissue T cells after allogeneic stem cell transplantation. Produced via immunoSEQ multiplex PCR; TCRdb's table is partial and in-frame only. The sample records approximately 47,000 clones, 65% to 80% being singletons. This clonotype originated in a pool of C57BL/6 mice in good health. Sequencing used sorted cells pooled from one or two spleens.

The DNA read from the CDR3 is TGTGCCAGCAGTGAAGGCAGGGTTGGACAGGCTCCGCTT. Translated, it gives CASSEGRVGQAPL. The whole CDR3 is CASSEGRVGQAPLF. The chain combines TRBV13-3 with TRBJ1-5, with D perhaps matching TRBD1 (5 bases). Read data end 1 residue before the CDR3 end; the end is taken from the germline J gene. Trimming took 2 bases from V and 7 from J, leaving 13 bases between them. CDR3 length: 14 residues. The germline V gene encodes CDR1 NNHDY and CDR2 SYVADS.